These 2 T cell receptor beta chains were all obtained from the same sample, sequenced in a study of cytomegalovirus exposure and HLA in healthy donors. This table comes from immunoSEQ multiplex PCR, and its TCRdb copy is limited to in-frame clones, with some not included. Among about 160,000 clones listed, 89% were seen once. Input material: PBMCs. The receptors stem from a woman under 30 in good health and CMV-seropositive.

This sequence joins TRBV25-1 and TRBJ1-3, with D unresolved. Germline V lookup: CDR1 MGHDK, CDR2 SYGVNS. The CDR3 totals 14 residues. The V and J ends lost 3 bases and 0 bases respectively, with 6 bases between them. As DNA, the CDR3 is TGTGCCAGCAGTGAGGGAGGCTCTGGAAACACCATATATTTT. Residues: CASSEGGSGNTIYF.

The chain uses TRBV4-1 and TRBJ1-1, with D possibly TRBD1 on 5 matching bases. The CDR3 is made up of 13 amino acids. Germline V gene sequence: CDR1 MGHRA, CDR2 YSYEKL. Trimming left V 0 bases short and J 9 bases short, with 11 bases between. Here the CDR3 DNA reads TGCGCCAGCAGCCAAGAAGGGGCCAGTAAAGCTTTCTTT. Translation: CASSQEGASKAFF.